This T cell receptor beta chain was profiled in a study of shared clonotypes between healthy human individuals. Study results and limitations: Large sequencing depth failed to make sorted-subset sequencing complete, rarefaction showed.

For this clone: What it binds is unknown.

TCRdb's copy holds only in-frame clones and misses some; the assay was immunoSEQ multiplex PCR. The table records about 2.5 million clones, around 90% of them present only once. The sample taken for sequencing was naive CD4+ T cells from PBMCs. The subset denotes: CD45RA+ positively selected. The source is a man younger than 35 in good health. Some clones in this sample may be carry-over from other donors' samples.

The CDR3 reads CAWSVGDSYEQYF. The CDR3 DNA reads as TGTGCCTGGAGTGTGGGGGATTCCTACGAGCAGTACTTC. The gene calls are TRBV30 and TRBJ2-7, with D perhaps TRBD1 or TRBD2 (5 bases each). Looked up from germline, CDR1 is GTSNPN and CDR2 is SVGIG (reference sequence). The CDR3 is 13 amino acids. Between the trimmed V and J ends, which lost 0 bases and 1 base, there was a span of 7 bases.